The following is a T cell receptor (beta chain) sequence with its context. What it binds is unknown. Primers for the PCR totalled 60 Vbeta and 13 Jbeta. TCRdb's table, derived via immunoSEQ multiplex PCR, lists solely in-frame clones and lacks some. The sample lists about 92,000 clones; 69% were seen once. Each of the donors was a healthy bone marrow donor. These data originate in a study of cytomegalovirus exposure and HLA in healthy donors. Looking at the study overall: A prior analysis found roughly 110 million unique TCR beta sequences from about 179 million T cells.

The length of the CDR3 is 13 residues. Germline CDR1 and CDR2: MDHEN and SYDVKM. V gave up 5 bases and J gave up 5 bases, with 13 bases separating them. The study, taken as a whole, reports: Other equally common chains were less clonally expanded than HLA-associated TCR beta chains, a later analysis showed. A prior analysis recorded that most TCR beta V segments were productive about 90% or about 30% of the time.

The chain joins TRBV28 to TRBJ2-7; TRBD1 is a possible D gene (6 bases). Sequenced input: PBMCs. The TCR originated in a man aged 50 to 59 in good health and CMV-seronegative. The CDR3 DNA sequence: TGTGCCAGCAGTAAACAGGGTTCCCACGAGCAGTACTTC. It codes for CASSKQGSHEQYF.